Shown below are 23 T cell receptor beta chains from a single sample sequenced in a study of cytomegalovirus exposure and HLA in healthy donors. Researchers ran the PCR with 60 Vbeta and 13 Jbeta primers. Assay used: immunoSEQ multiplex PCR; TCRdb lists only in-frame clones, some missing. This table has about 130,000 clones, around four fifths appearing once. Sequences were obtained from PBMCs. These receptors were obtained from a man younger than 35 in good health and CMV-seropositive.

The rearrangement links TRBV6-6 to TRBJ2-1; the match to TRBD1 covers 7 bases. Germline V gives CDR1 MNHNY, CDR2 SVGAGI (reference sequence). The CDR3 is 10 amino acids. J lost 10 bases, V lost 9 bases, and 3 bases had no gene match. The CDR3 here is CASQQGEQFF. Written as DNA, the CDR3 is TGTGCCAGTCAACAGGGGGAGCAGTTCTTC.

V usage is TRBV9 and J usage is TRBJ2-2; tentatively, D is TRBD2 (7 bases). Germline V CDR1 and CDR2: SGDLS, YYNGEE. Trimming took 6 bases from V and 4 from J, leaving 19 bases between them. This CDR3 comprises 16 residues. The DNA for the CDR3 is TGTGCCAGCACCCCCTGGGGGGGGCCCGGCACCGGGGAGCTGTTTTTT. This codes for CASTPWGGPGTGELFF.

This clone was seen ten or more times. The CDR3 DNA is TGTGCCAGCAGCAGGAGCGGGGGGACCTCCGGGGAGCTGTTTTTT. It specifies CASSRSGGTSGELFF. The rearrangement links TRBV5-4 to TRBJ2-2, with TRBD2 matching over 9 bases. This CDR3 spans 15 amino acids. Germline V gene data show CDR1 as SGHNT and CDR2 as YYREEE (reference sequence). J lost 6 bases, V lost 4 bases, and 7 bases had no gene match.

J is TRBJ1-1 and V is TRBV6-5; possible D gene TRBD1, 6 bases. Trimming took 5 bases from V and 3 from J, leaving 13 bases between them. CDR3 size: 14 residues. Per the germline V gene, CDR1 is MNHEY and CDR2 is SVGAGI. The CDR3 is CASSRKQGYTEAFF. DNA for the CDR3: TGTGCCAGCAGTCGAAAACAGGGTTACACTGAAGCTTTCTTT.

CDR3 sequence (DNA): TGCGCCAGCAGCTTACAGGGGGCTTTGGCCTACGAGCAGTACTTC. Protein: CASSLQGALAYEQYF. This chain joins TRBV5-1 and TRBJ2-7, with TRBD1 matching over 9 bases. The CDR3 loop spans 15 amino acids. V shed 2 bases and J 2 bases; nucleotides not matched to a gene: 5. Looked up from germline, CDR1 is SGHRS and CDR2 is YFSETQ.

The chain couples TRBV5-8 to TRBJ2-7; D is possibly TRBD2 (5 bases). Germline V gives CDR1 SGHTS, CDR2 YDEGEE. The CDR3 spans 13 residues. Trimming stripped 3 bases from V and 6 bases from J, with 13 bases between. As DNA, the CDR3 is TGTGCCAGCAGCTACCGGGTCCTAGCCGAGCAGTACTTC. Encoded protein: CASSYRVLAEQYF.

V gene TRBV19 combines with J gene TRBJ1-3; no reliable D call. V lost 5 bases and J lost 1, with 15 bases in between. The CDR3 contains 16 residues. Germline values: CDR1 LNHDA, CDR2 SQIVND (reference sequence). The CDR3 region is CASSLLEGGSGNTIYF. In DNA, the CDR3 is TGTGCCAGTAGTCTCCTTGAGGGTGGATCTGGAAACACCATATATTTT.

This chain connects TRBV6-6 to TRBJ2-1; no reliable D call. Trimming cost V 5 bases and J 9 bases, with 8 bases left between them. This CDR3 is 11 amino acids long. Germline CDR1 reads MNHNY; CDR2 reads SVGAGI (reference sequence). The CDR3 DNA follows: TGTGCCAGCAGTCGAGAGGTTGAGCAGTTCTTC. This sequence encodes CASSREVEQFF.

This clone came up once. The chain links TRBV19 to TRBJ1-5; D is unresolved. V lost 3 bases and J 3 bases, leaving 12 bases between the germline ends. CDR3 length: 15 residues. CDR1 LNHDA and CDR2 SQIVND come from the germline V gene (reference sequence). CDR3 DNA sequence: TGTGCCAGTAGTATTGATGGCATTCCCAATCAGCCCCAGCATTTT. It specifies CASSIDGIPNQPQHF.

The CDR3 DNA is TGTGCCAGTATTGATGTCGGGACAGTGAACACTGAAGCTTTCTTT. Translating gives CASIDVGTVNTEAFF. The chain combines TRBV19 with TRBJ1-1; 7 bases map to TRBD1. V was clipped by 7 bases and J by 0 bases; unmatched bases: 8. This CDR3 comprises 15 residues. The germline V gene encodes CDR1 LNHDA and CDR2 SQIVND (reference sequence).

This clone was counted a few times. The rearrangement links TRBV6-1 to TRBJ2-1; D remains unclear. Germline lookup yields CDR1 MNHNS and CDR2 SASEGT. Trimming took 1 base from V and 0 from J, leaving 7 bases between them. CDR3 size: 15 residues. CDR3 sequence (DNA): TGTGCCAGCAGTGAAGGGGCTACCTCCTACAATGAGCAGTTCTTC. Translation: CASSEGATSYNEQFF.

The chain uses TRBV5-4 and TRBJ1-2; the match to TRBD1 covers 7 bases. With V trimmed by 1 base and J by 4 bases, 1 base remained unmatched. The CDR3 extends over 13 amino acids. Per the germline V gene, CDR1 is SGHNT and CDR2 is YYREEE (reference sequence). CDR3 protein: CASSLPGGYGYTF. The CDR3 nucleotides read TGTGCCAGCAGCTTGCCAGGGGGCTATGGCTACACCTTC.

V and J are TRBV2 and TRBJ2-1, with TRBD2 matching 8 bases. There are 15 residues in the CDR3. Trimming removed 5 bases from V and 4 bases from J; junction bases left unmatched: 7. Looked up from germline, CDR1 is SNHLY and CDR2 is FYNNEI. This chain's CDR3 is CASSSAGGSYNEQFF. The CDR3, as DNA: TGTGCCAGCAGTTCCGCGGGGGGTTCTTACAATGAGCAGTTCTTC.

The chain couples TRBV9 to TRBJ1-1; 7 bases are a match to TRBD1. The CDR3 totals 13 residues. V lost 3 bases to trimming and J lost 11 bases; unmatched junction nucleotides: 10. Germline V lookup: CDR1 SGDLS, CDR2 YYNGEE. CDR3 sequence (DNA): TGTGCCAGCAGCGGGACAGGTGTTCCCCCGGCTTTCTTT. It translates to CASSGTGVPPAFF.

This chain connects TRBV10-3 to TRBJ2-3; D may be TRBD1 (5 bases). Germline assignment: CDR1 ENHRY and CDR2 SYGVKD. The CDR3 is 14 amino acids. V was clipped by 4 bases and J by 2 bases, with 10 bases between them. The CDR3 sequence: CAISAVGVTDTQYF. DNA of the CDR3: TGTGCCATCAGTGCTGTAGGGGTCACAGATACGCAGTATTTT.

This clone was seen once. The chain uses TRBV4-2 and TRBJ2-7, with TRBD1 matching 8 bases. Germline trimming cut 1 base from V and 3 bases from J; bases unmatched to any gene: 5. The germline V gene has CDR1 LGHNA and CDR2 YNFKEQ. The CDR3 is 15 residues long. CDR3 sequence reads: CASSQGQGIIYEQYF. CDR3 in DNA: TGTGCCAGCAGCCAAGGACAGGGGATTATCTACGAGCAGTACTTC.

This chain joins TRBV6-6 and TRBJ1-1; D gene uncertain. V was shortened by 4 bases and J by 6 bases, with 18 bases between the two germline ends. Germline CDR1 reads MNHNY; CDR2 reads SVGAGI (reference sequence). CDR3 length equals 15 residues. This chain's CDR3 is CASSLNREARPEAFF. CDR3 DNA sequence: TGTGCCAGCAGTTTGAACCGGGAAGCTCGGCCTGAAGCTTTCTTT.

The V and J genes are TRBV5-1 and TRBJ2-7, with a weak D call TRBD2 (6 bases). Germline CDR1 reads SGHRS; CDR2 reads YFSETQ. V lost 3 bases and J lost 6, with 16 bases in between. This CDR3 spans 14 amino acids. The CDR3 sequence is CASSYGGSATEQYF. Here the CDR3 DNA reads TGCGCCAGCAGCTACGGGGGTTCAGCTACCGAGCAGTACTTC.

The chain is built from TRBV28 and TRBJ2-5; TRBD1 might be the D (5 bases). The V gene lost 6 bases and the J gene lost 4 bases, with 15 bases spanning the gap. The CDR3 runs to 14 residues. Germline CDR1 is MDHEN and CDR2 is SYDVKM. As DNA, the CDR3 is TGTGCCAGCAGCCCTCATACAGGACGAGAGACCCAGTACTTC. Its protein is CASSPHTGRETQYF.

This clone was seen once. This rearrangement joins TRBV6-5 to TRBJ2-2; a weak D match, TRBD1 (5 bases). The length of the CDR3 is 15 residues. Trimming removed 4 bases at V and 4 bases at J, with 13 bases between. Germline V gives CDR1 MNHEY, CDR2 SVGAGI. CDR3 DNA: TGTGCCAGCAGTTCTCAGGGATCGGGCACCGGGGAGCTGTTTTTT. Protein product: CASSSQGSGTGELFF.

The rearrangement links TRBV2 to TRBJ1-1; 11 bases fit TRBD1. Germline-derived CDR1 and CDR2 are SNHLY and FYNNEI. This CDR3 has 15 amino acids. V trimming: 7 bases; J trimming: 2 bases; junction bases outside the gene matches: 6. The CDR3 loop reads CASKVGQGGNTEAFF. In DNA form, the CDR3 reads TGTGCCAGCAAGGTGGGACAGGGGGGTAACACTGAAGCTTTCTTT.

The chain has TRBV4-1 and TRBJ2-1; TRBD2 matches 15 bases. Looked up from germline, CDR1 is MGHRA and CDR2 is YSYEKL. Germline trimming cut 5 bases from V and 10 bases from J; bases unmatched to any gene: 9. The CDR3 is 16 residues long. CDR3 sequence reads: CASSGLAGGPIIEQFF. The CDR3 bases are TGCGCCAGCAGCGGACTAGCGGGGGGGCCGATTATCGAGCAGTTCTTC.

CDR3 protein: CASSYGEYEQYF. CDR3 in DNA: TGTGCCAGCAGCTATGGGGAGTACGAGCAGTACTTC. V gene TRBV7-9 combines with J gene TRBJ2-7, with a tentative D call TRBD2 (5 bases). V was clipped by 4 bases and J by 4 bases, with 8 bases between them. The CDR3 contains 12 residues. The germline gives CDR1 SEHNR, CDR2 FQNEAQ (reference sequence).